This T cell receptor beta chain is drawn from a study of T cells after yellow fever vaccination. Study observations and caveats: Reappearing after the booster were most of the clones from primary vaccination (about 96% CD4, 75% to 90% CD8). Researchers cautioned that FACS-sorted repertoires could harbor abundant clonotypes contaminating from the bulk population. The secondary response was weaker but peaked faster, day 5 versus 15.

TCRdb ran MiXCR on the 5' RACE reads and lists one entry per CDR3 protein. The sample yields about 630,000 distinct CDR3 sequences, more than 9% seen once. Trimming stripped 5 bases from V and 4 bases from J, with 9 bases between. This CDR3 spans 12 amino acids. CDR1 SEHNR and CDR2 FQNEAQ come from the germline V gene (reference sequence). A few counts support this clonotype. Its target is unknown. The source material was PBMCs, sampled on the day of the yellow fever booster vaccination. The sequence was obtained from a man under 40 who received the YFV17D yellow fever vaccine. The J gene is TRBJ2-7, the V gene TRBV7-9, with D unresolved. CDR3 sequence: CASSKNQYEQYF. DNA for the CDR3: TGTGCCAGCAGCAAAAACCAATACGAGCAGTACTTC.